The T cell receptor (beta chain) under discussion was sequenced for a study of shared clonotypes between healthy human individuals. Between the trimmed V and J ends, which lost 10 bases and 0 bases, there was a span of 12 bases. The length of the CDR3 is 14 residues. Germline V lookup: CDR1 MDHEN, CDR2 SYDVKM. Naive CD8 isolation took CD45RO-negative cells positively selected for CCR7 and excluded terminally differentiated effector memory CD45RA+ cells. The data were produced by immunoSEQ multiplex PCR, yet TCRdb's version contains in-frame clones alone and is incomplete. The sample has about 590,000 clones, nearly 97% seen once.

The clonotype originates from a woman in her twenties or thirties in good health. Sequencing used naive CD8+ T cells sorted from blood. This chain uses TRBV28 with TRBJ1-4; D gene uncertain. This CDR3 reads CATRTGATNEKLFF. The CDR3 bases are TGTGCCACCCGGACTGGCGCAACTAATGAAAAACTGTTTTTT.